The 21 T cell receptor beta chains below come from one sample, sequenced in a study of blood T cell repertoires in COVID-19. The protocol was immunoSEQ multiplex PCR, while the TCRdb copy is restricted to in-frame clones and leaves out a portion. Of 180,000 or so clones listed, about 82% were seen once; the top ten hold about 5.6%. The material sequenced was PBMCs or T cells enriched from blood (not recorded which). These receptors were obtained from a man aged 40-49 years with acute COVID-19.

This chain connects TRBV7-3 to TRBJ2-7; 9 bases align to TRBD1. Germline CDR1 is SGHTA and CDR2 is FQGTGA. Trimming took 5 bases from V and 6 from J; bases not matched to a gene: 14. This CDR3 has 16 amino acids. The CDR3 bases are TGTGCCAGCAGCCCCCGAGAACAGGGGGCATTAGCCGAGCAGTACTTC. Protein sequence: CASSPREQGALAEQYF.

The J gene is TRBJ2-2, the V gene TRBV24-1; tentatively, D is TRBD2 (6 bases). V gave up 1 base and J gave up 0 bases, with 8 bases separating them. This CDR3 has 16 residues. CDR1 and CDR2 (germline): KGHDR, SFDVKD. The CDR3 DNA follows: TGTGCCACCAGTGATTTAGGGACTTCGAACACCGGGGAGCTGTTTTTT. Its protein is CATSDLGTSNTGELFF.

The chain links TRBV9 to TRBJ2-3; 7 bases are a match to TRBD1. Germline values: CDR1 SGDLS, CDR2 YYNGEE. This CDR3 is 16 amino acids long. V lost 4 bases and J lost 2; bases outside the gene matches: 10. The CDR3 here is CASSRSGTVPTDTQYF. The CDR3 nucleotides read TGTGCCAGCAGCCGTTCCGGGACAGTGCCCACAGATACGCAGTATTTT.

The rearrangement joins TRBV7-3 to TRBJ2-7; 8 bases agree with TRBD1. The J segment lost 3 bases and the V segment lost 4 bases, leaving 8 bases of the junction unmatched. Looked up from germline, CDR1 is SGHTA and CDR2 is FQGTGA. CDR3 size: 15 residues. CDR3 nucleotides: TGTGCCAGCAGCTCAGAAACAGGGGGTGTCTACGAGCAGTACTTC. Amino acid sequence: CASSSETGGVYEQYF. The full variable domain, completed using reference TRBV7-3 and TRBJ2-7, is GAGVSQTPSNKVTEKGKYVELRCDPISGHTALYWYRQSLGQGPEFLIYFQGTGAADDSGLPNDRFFAVRPEGSVSTLKIQRTERGDSAVYLCASSSETGGVYEQYFGPGTRLTVT.

The chain is built from TRBV21-1 and TRBJ2-3; TRBD2, the D gene given by the table, was not confirmed from the DNA. TRBV21-1 is deemed a pseudogene. CDR3 size: 18 residues. The CDR3 sequence is CASSKGAAGGLSADTQYF. The CDR3 DNA follows: TGTGCCAGCAGCAAAGGGGCGGCGGGAGGGTTGAGTGCAGATACGCAGTATTTT.

This chain uses TRBV7-8 with TRBJ2-1, with a tentative D call TRBD1 (5 bases). CDR3 size: 16 residues. Between the trimmed V and J ends, which lost 2 bases and 2 bases, there was a span of 13 bases. The germline V gene encodes CDR1 SGHVS and CDR2 FQNEAQ. CDR3 nucleotide sequence: TGTGCCAGCAGCTTACACCGTCAAGGGGCCTACAATGAGCAGTTCTTC. Encoded protein: CASSLHRQGAYNEQFF.

The V and J genes are TRBV11-2 and TRBJ2-7; D is unresolved. V dropped 5 bases and J dropped 2 bases, with 13 bases sitting between them. The V gene's germline CDR1 is SGHAT and CDR2 FQNNGV. The CDR3 sequence is 14 residues long. CDR3 sequence (DNA): TGTGCCAGCAGCGCGAGACATCGAACCTACGAGCAGTACTTC. Its protein product is CASSARHRTYEQYF.

The chain recombines TRBV7-3 with TRBJ2-6; 12 bases match TRBD1. The CDR3 consists of 17 residues. Germline V gives CDR1 SGHTA, CDR2 FQGTGA. Unmatched junction bases numbered 0, after V lost 3 bases and J lost 0 bases. DNA for the CDR3: TGTGCCAGCAGCTTGGGACAGGGGGCCTCTGGGGCCAACGTCCTGACTTTC. This gives the protein CASSLGQGASGANVLTF.

The chain couples TRBV7-6 to TRBJ2-2; D is unclear. CDR1 and CDR2 (germline): SGHVS, FNYEAQ. V gave up 1 base and J gave up 7 bases, with 7 bases separating them. This CDR3 has 13 residues. DNA of the CDR3: TGTGCCAGCAGCTTAGACTCATACGGGGAGCTGTTTTTT. This sequence encodes CASSLDSYGELFF.

The chain recombines TRBV7-9 with TRBJ2-7, with D perhaps matching TRBD2 (5 bases). The CDR3 extends over 16 amino acids. Germline V gives CDR1 SEHNR, CDR2 FQNEAQ (reference sequence). Trimming stripped 3 bases from V and 0 bases from J, with 15 bases between. The CDR3 loop reads CASSFHTSGSSYEQYF. DNA for the CDR3: TGTGCCAGCAGCTTTCACACGAGCGGAAGCTCCTACGAGCAGTACTTC.

This chain uses TRBV27 with TRBJ2-5; weak D call: TRBD2 (6 bases). This CDR3 contains 15 residues. The germline V and J ends were trimmed by 4 bases and 5 bases, with 17 bases remaining between them. Looked up from germline, CDR1 is MNHEY and CDR2 is SMNVEV (reference sequence). CDR3 nucleotides: TGTGCCAGCAGTTCAATCCGAGGAGGGGAGGAGACCCAGTACTTC. As protein: CASSSIRGGEETQYF.

This chain connects TRBV2 to TRBJ2-1; D perhaps matches TRBD2 (5 bases). CDR1 and CDR2 from the germline V gene are SNHLY and FYNNEI. Deletions cut 2 bases from V and 8 bases from J, with 10 bases between. This CDR3 has 13 amino acids. The CDR3 spells CASSEQGSHEQFF. The CDR3 bases are TGTGCCAGCAGTGAACAAGGGAGCCATGAGCAGTTCTTC.

Turning to this clone: Other DNA sequences of this sample code for an identical CDR3. The gene calls are TRBV6-5 and TRBJ2-1; 7 bases line up with TRBD2. V gave up 7 bases and J gave up 0 bases; unmatched junction bases: 6. CDR3 size: 15 residues. CDR1 and CDR2 (germline): MNHEY, SVGAGI. DNA of the CDR3: TGTGCCAGCAAACAATTAGCGGGCTCCTACAATGAGCAGTTCTTC. This gives the protein CASKQLAGSYNEQFF.

This clone was detected a few times. As DNA, the CDR3 is TGTGCCAGCAGTGTTGCAGGGGGAAACACCGGGGAGCTGTTTTTT. Encoded protein: CASSVAGGNTGELFF. The J gene is TRBJ2-2, the V gene TRBV6-4; TRBD1 matches 7 bases. The CDR3 spans 15 residues. Germline lookup yields CDR1 MRHNA and CDR2 SNTAGT. V shed 4 bases, J shed 2 bases, and the junction held 4 bases outside the gene matches.

The sample holds a few counts of this clone. V is TRBV7-2 and J is TRBJ1-2, with no clear D. Germline assignment: CDR1 SGHTA and CDR2 FQGNSA. The V and J ends lost 5 bases and 3 bases respectively, with 10 bases between them. The CDR3 runs 13 residues. This CDR3 is CASSPESYYGYTF. DNA of the CDR3: TGTGCCAGCAGCCCCGAGAGCTACTATGGCTACACCTTC.

This clone was seen just once. The rearrangement joins TRBV3-1 (or the pseudogene TRBV3-2) to TRBJ1-3, with unresolved D. Trimming removed 1 base from V and 0 bases from J, with 10 bases in between. The CDR3 contains 16 residues. Germline V CDR1 and CDR2: LGHDT, YNNKEL (reference sequence). The chain's CDR3 is CASSQGYRNSGNTIYF. Here the CDR3 DNA reads TGTGCCAGCAGCCAAGGTTACAGAAACTCTGGAAACACCATATATTTT.

In this sample, this clone turned up once. This chain connects TRBV7-2 to TRBJ1-4; tentative D call: TRBD1 (6 bases). Trimming took 5 bases from V and 7 from J, leaving 17 bases between them. The CDR3 spans 15 residues. Germline V gives CDR1 SGHTA, CDR2 FQGNSA. CDR3 region: CASSLTGQGSEKLFF. The CDR3 coding sequence is TGTGCCAGCAGCCTAACGGGACAAGGGAGTGAAAAACTGTTTTTT.

The V and J genes are TRBV24-1 and TRBJ2-2, with D tentatively TRBD2 (6 bases). V lost 2 bases, J lost 3 bases, and 12 bases lay in between. The CDR3 length is 16 residues. Per the germline V gene, CDR1 is KGHDR and CDR2 is SFDVKD. The CDR3 nucleotides read TGTGCCACCAGTGATTCCGGGGGATCGGACACCGGGGAGCTGTTTTTT. Encoded protein: CATSDSGGSDTGELFF.

The chain links TRBV2 to TRBJ1-1; no clear D gene. Germline CDR1 and CDR2: SNHLY and FYNNEI. Between the trimmed V and J ends, which lost 4 bases and 2 bases, there was a span of 8 bases. The length of the CDR3 is 13 residues. CDR3: CASSAEGNTEAFF. The CDR3 nucleotides read TGTGCCAGCAGTGCGGAGGGAAACACTGAAGCTTTCTTT. Complete variable domain (other parts from reference TRBV2 and TRBJ1-1): EPEVTQTPSHQVTQMGQEVILRCVPISNHLYFYWYRQILGQKVEFLVSFYNNEISEKSEIFDDQFSVERPDGSNFTLKIRSTKLEDSAMYFCASSAEGNTEAFFGQGTRLTVV.

The chain couples TRBV4-2 to TRBJ1-6; tentative D call: TRBD1 (5 bases). Per germline, CDR1 LGHNA and CDR2 YNFKEQ. The CDR3 has 18 amino acids. Trimming shortened V by 0 bases and J by 8 bases, and 20 bases separated the two germline ends. CDR3 protein: CASSQEGLRAREDSPLHF. The CDR3 bases are TGTGCCAGCAGCCAAGAGGGGCTCAGGGCGAGGGAGGATTCACCCCTCCACTTT.

The chain combines TRBV27 with TRBJ2-1; D is possibly TRBD2 (6 bases). CDR3 length equals 13 residues. From germline, CDR1 is MNHEY and CDR2 SMNVEV (reference sequence). Between the trimmed V and J ends, which lost 2 bases and 8 bases, there was a span of 10 bases. The CDR3 spells CASSLTGVDEQFF. DNA of the CDR3: TGTGCCAGCAGTTTAACGGGGGTCGATGAGCAGTTCTTC.